The rows below give T cell receptor beta chains drawn from one sample of a study of blood T cell repertoires in COVID-19. Clones were sequenced by immunoSEQ multiplex PCR, and TCRdb holds only the in-frame ones, with some missing. In the table there are around 98,000 clones, 65% to 85% of which are singletons. Input material: peripheral blood. Source of these receptors: a woman aged 55-75 years with acute or convalescent COVID-19. Both conserved end residues are part of each CDR3. Size values are once, few and many counts, or a class for expanded clones, and some rows have none.

16	TRBJ2-1	TRBV5-4	once	CASSPILAGGRNEQFF
13	TRBJ2-5	TRBV2	.	CASSEYPGETQYF
14	TRBJ2-1	TRBV2	.	CASSGSYRVNEQFF
13	TRBJ1-1	TRBV19	.	CASRQGRNTEAFF
14	TRBJ2-5	TRBV3-1/TRBV3-2	.	CASSPGLSRETQYF
15	TRBJ2-1	TRBV5-1	.	CASRPGGLSPNEQFF
17	TRBJ1-2	TRBV2	.	CATSVGTGGKSPYGYTF
17	TRBJ2-4	TRBV27	.	CASSLYGTGATKNIQYF
13	TRBJ1-6	TRBV6-5	.	CASILEYNSPLHF
16	TRBJ2-3	TRBV6-2/TRBV6-3	.	CASSRLDRGLGDTQYF
16	TRBJ1-6	TRBV9	.	CASSATLGGTDSPLHF
14	TRBJ1-1	TRBV30	.	CAWLDRGPNTEAFF
14	TRBJ2-2	TRBV9	.	CASSVMGGTGELFF
14	TRBJ1-4	TRBV15	.	CATSRGGQNEKLFF
14	TRBJ2-7	TRBV6-1	.	CASSDLGQTYEQYF
16	TRBJ1-5	TRBV18	.	CASSPLREQGNQPQHF
13	TRBJ2-7	TRBV4-2	few	CASSQDRGYEQYF
16	TRBJ1-2	TRBV14	.	CASSQDRWGQGDGYTF
18	TRBJ1-2	TRBV7-9	.	CASSPQGGTGGLWYGYTF
13	TRBJ1-1	TRBV3-1/TRBV3-2	.	CASSHGGGTEAFF
16	TRBJ2-2	TRBV9	.	CASSLTEDRGAGELFF
13	TRBJ1-5	TRBV19	.	CASRRAGEQPQHF
15	TRBJ2-3	TRBV2	.	CASRFGLAASDTQYF
11	TRBJ2-7	TRBV11-2	.	CASSPNYEQYF
14	TRBJ1-5	TRBV27	.	CASSYTGGNQPQHF
15	TRBJ2-3	TRBV10-3	.	CAISPRESGTDTQYF
15	TRBJ1-6	TRBV28	.	CASSRGGQLNSPLHF
14	TRBJ2-7	TRBV19	.	CASSTLAGGREQYF
14	TRBJ2-7	TRBV6-5	once	CASRPGQDSYEQYF
15	TRBJ1-1	TRBV10-2	.	CASGDGGEMNTEAFF
15	TRBJ2-1	TRBV12-5	.	CASAQGGVSYNEQFF
14	TRBJ2-2	TRBV11-3	.	CASSAGEVTGELFF
16	TRBJ1-5	TRBV28	.	CASSFPGRASNQPQHF
14	TRBJ1-5	TRBV9	once	CASSVDSSNQPQHF
17	TRBJ1-2	TRBV3-1/TRBV3-2	.	CASSQERKAGRGYGYTF
17	TRBJ1-4	TRBV15	.	CATSRGSSTGPNEKLFF
15	TRBJ1-3	TRBV28	.	CASRTLRATGNTIYF
16	TRBJ2-3	TRBV10-1	.	CASKWTGTGLTDTQYF
15	TRBJ1-5	TRBV28	.	CASSSGQGIDQPQHF
16	TRBJ1-6	TRBV5-6	.	CASSLGVRADNSPLHF
14	TRBJ1-2	TRBV11-2	once	CASSLVRGDTGRTF
14	TRBJ1-4	TRBV29-1	few	CSAQGGTFNEKLFF
13	TRBJ2-1	TRBV6-2/TRBV6-3	.	CASSILAGNEQFF
17	TRBJ2-7	TRBV28	once	CASSSIAGGTTYEEQYF
12	TRBJ1-2	TRBV28	once	CASSSQSYGYTF
14	TRBJ2-1	TRBV28	.	CASNPGQYYNEQFF
17	TRBJ2-3	TRBV5-6	.	CASSLETVPTFTDTQYF
15	TRBJ1-1	TRBV5-5	.	CASSSRTGQNTEAFF
13	TRBJ1-1	TRBV29-1	.	CSAWTGSNTEAFF
17	TRBJ2-3	TRBV5-1	many	CASSPPAAAQTWDTQYF
14	TRBJ1-2	TRBV3-1/TRBV3-2	.	CASSQDNRGFGYTF
15	TRBJ1-3	TRBV11-2	.	CASSSDRASGNTIYF
16	TRBJ2-1	TRBV28	.	CASSSAGVAGINEQFF
15	TRBJ2-2	TRBV19	.	CASRMGHPNTGELFF
15	TRBJ1-4	TRBV7-9	.	CASSLGIATNEKLFF
13	TRBJ1-1	TRBV29-1	.	CSVGGGSYTEAFF
16	TRBJ2-1	TRBV5-1	.	CASSLPKTLSYNEQFF